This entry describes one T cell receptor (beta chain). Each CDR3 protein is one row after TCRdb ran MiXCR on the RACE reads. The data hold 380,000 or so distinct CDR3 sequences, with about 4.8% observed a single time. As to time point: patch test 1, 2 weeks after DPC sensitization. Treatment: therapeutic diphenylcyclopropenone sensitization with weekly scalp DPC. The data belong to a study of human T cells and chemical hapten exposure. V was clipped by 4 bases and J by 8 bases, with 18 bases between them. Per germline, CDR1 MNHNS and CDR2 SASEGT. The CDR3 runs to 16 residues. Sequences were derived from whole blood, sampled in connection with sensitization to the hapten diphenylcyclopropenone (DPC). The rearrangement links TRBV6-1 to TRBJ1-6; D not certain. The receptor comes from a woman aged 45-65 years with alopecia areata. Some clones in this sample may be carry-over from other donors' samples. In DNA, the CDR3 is TGTGCCAGCAGTGCACCCCAGGCAGGATTCGATTCACCCCTCCACTTT. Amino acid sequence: CASSAPQAGFDSPLHF.